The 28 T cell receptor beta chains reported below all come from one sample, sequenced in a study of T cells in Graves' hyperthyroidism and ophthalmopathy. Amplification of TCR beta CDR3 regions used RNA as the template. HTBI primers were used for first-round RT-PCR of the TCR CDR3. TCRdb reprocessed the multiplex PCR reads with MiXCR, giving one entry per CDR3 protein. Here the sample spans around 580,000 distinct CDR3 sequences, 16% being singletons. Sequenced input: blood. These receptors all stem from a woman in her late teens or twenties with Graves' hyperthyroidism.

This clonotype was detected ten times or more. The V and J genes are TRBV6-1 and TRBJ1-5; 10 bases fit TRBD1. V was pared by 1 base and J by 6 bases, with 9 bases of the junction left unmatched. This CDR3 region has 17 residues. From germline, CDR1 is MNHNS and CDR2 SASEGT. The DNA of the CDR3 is TGTGCCAGCAGTGAAGTTAGGCCGGGACAGGGGTTTCAGCCCCAGCATTTT. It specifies CASSEVRPGQGFQPQHF.

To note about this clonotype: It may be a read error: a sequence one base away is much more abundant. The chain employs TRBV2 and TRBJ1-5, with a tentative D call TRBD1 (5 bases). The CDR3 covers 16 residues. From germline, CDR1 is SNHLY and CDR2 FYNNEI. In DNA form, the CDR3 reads TGTGCCAGCAGGGGGGATGACAGTCATAGCAATCAGCCCAAGCATTTT. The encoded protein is CASRGDDSHSNQPKHF.

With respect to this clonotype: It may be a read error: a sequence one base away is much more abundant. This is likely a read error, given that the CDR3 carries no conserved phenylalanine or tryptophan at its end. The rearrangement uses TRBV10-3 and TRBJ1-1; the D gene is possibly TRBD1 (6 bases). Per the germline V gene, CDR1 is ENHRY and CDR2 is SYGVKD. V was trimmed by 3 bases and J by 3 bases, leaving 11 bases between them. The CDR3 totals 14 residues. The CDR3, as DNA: TGTGCCATCAGTGACAGGGGAACTGACACTGAAGCTTTCTCT. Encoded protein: CAISDRGTDTEAFS.

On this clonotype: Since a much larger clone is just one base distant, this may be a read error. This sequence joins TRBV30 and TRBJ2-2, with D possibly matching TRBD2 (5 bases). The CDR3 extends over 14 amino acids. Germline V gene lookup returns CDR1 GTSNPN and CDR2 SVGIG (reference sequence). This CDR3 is CAWSVGANTGEPFF. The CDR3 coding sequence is TGTGCCTGGAGTGTTGGCGCGAACACCGGGGAGCCGTTTTTT.

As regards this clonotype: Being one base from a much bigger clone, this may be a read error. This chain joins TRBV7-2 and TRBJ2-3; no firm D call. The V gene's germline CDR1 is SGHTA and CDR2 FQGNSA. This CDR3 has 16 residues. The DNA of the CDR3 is TGTGCCGGCAGCTTAGTAGTGGGGAAGAGCACAGATACGCAGTATTTT. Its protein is CAGSLVVGKSTDTQYF.

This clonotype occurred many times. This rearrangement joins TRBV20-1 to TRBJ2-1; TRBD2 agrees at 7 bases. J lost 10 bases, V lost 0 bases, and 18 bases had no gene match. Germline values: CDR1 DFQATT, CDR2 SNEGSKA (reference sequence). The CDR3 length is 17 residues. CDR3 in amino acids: CSARDFWAGTGGSEQFF. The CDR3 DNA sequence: TGCAGTGCTAGAGATTTTTGGGCGGGAACCGGGGGGAGCGAGCAGTTCTTC.

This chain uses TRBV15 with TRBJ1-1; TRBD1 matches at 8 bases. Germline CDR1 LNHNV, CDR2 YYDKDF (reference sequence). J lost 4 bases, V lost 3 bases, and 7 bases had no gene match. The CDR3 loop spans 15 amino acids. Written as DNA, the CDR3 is TGTGCCACCAGCAGGCAAAACAGGGGGTTCACTGAAGCTTTCTTT. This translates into CATSRQNRGFTEAFF.

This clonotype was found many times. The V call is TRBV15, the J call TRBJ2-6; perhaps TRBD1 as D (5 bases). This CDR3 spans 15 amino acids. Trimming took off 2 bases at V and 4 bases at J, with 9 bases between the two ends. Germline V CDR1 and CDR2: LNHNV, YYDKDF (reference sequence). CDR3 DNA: TGTGCCACCAGCAGACAGGGCTCCGGGGCCAACGTCCTGACTTTC. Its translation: CATSRQGSGANVLTF.

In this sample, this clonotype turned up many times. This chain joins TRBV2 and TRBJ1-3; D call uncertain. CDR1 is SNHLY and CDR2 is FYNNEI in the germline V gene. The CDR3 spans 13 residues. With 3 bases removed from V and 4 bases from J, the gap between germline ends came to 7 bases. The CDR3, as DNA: TGTGCCAGCAGTGAGGATCCCGGAAACACCATATATTTT. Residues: CASSEDPGNTIYF. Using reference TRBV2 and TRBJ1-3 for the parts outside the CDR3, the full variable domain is EPEVTQTPSHQVTQMGQEVILRCVPISNHLYFYWYRQILGQKVEFLVSFYNNEISEKSEIFDDQFSVERPDGSNFTLKIRSTKLEDSAMYFCASSEDPGNTIYFGEGSWLTVV.

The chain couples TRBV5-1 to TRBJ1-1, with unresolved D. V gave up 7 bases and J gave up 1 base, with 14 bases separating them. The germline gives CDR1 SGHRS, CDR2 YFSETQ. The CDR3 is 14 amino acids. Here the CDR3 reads CASRQDTQNTEAFF. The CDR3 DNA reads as TGCGCCAGCCGTCAAGATACTCAGAACACTGAAGCTTTCTTT.

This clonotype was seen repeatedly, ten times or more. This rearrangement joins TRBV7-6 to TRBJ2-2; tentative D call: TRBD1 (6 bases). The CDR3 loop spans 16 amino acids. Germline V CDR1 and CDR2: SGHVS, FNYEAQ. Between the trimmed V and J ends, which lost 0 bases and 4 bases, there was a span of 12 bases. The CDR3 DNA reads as TGTGCCAGCAGCTTAGCGTTCGGACAGACCACCGGGGAGCTGTTTTTT. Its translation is CASSLAFGQTTGELFF.

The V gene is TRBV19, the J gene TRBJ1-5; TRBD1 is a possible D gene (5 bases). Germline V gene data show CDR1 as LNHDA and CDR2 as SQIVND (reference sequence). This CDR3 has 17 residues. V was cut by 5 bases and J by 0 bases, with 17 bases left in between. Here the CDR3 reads CASSPGWGGYSNQPQHF. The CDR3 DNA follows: TGTGCCAGTAGTCCCGGGTGGGGGGGGTATAGCAATCAGCCCCAGCATTTT. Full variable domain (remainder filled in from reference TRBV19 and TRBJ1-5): DGGITQSPKYLFRKEGQNVTLSCEQNLNHDAMYWYRQDPGQGLRLIYYSQIVNDFQKGDIAEGYSVSREKKESFPLTVTSAQKNPTAFYLCASSPGWGGYSNQPQHFGDGTRLSIL.

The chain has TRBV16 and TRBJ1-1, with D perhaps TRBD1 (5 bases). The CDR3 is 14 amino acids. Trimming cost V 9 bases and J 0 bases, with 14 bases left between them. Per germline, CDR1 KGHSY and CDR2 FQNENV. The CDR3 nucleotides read TGTGCCAGGAATCGGGGGGAAGTGAACACTGAAGCTTTCTTT. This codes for CARNRGEVNTEAFF.

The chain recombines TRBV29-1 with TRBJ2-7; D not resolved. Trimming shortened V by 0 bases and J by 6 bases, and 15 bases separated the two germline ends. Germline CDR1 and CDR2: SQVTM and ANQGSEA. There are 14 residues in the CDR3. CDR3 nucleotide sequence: TGCAGCGTTGAAGATATGGCCCAGCCCCGCGAGCAGTACTTC. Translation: CSVEDMAQPREQYF.

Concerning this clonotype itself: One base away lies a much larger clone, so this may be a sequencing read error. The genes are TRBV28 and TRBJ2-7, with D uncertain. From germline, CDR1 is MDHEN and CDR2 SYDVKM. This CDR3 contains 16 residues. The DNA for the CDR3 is TGTGCCAGCAGTTCCCCGACTGAGTCGAACTCCTACGTGCAGTACTTC. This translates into CASSSPTESNSYVQYF.

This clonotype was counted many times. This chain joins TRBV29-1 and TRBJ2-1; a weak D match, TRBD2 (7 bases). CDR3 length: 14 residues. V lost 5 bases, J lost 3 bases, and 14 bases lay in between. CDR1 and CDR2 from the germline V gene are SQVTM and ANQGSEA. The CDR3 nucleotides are TGCAGCGTTTCCGTAGGGGGGGTCTACAATGAGCAGTTCTTC. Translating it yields CSVSVGGVYNEQFF.

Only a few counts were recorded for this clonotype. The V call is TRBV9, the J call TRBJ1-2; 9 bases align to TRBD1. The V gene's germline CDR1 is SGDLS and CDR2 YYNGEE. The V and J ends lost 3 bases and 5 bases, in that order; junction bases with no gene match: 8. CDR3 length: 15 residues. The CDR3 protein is CASSATDRGRYGYTF. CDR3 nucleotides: TGTGCCAGCAGCGCTACGGACAGGGGACGGTATGGCTACACCTTC.

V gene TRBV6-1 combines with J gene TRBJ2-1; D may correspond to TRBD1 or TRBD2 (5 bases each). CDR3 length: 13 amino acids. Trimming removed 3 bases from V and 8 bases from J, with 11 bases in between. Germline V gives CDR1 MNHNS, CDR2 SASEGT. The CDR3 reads CASSDRGTHEQFF. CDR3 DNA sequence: TGTGCCAGCAGTGACAGAGGGACCCATGAGCAGTTCTTC.

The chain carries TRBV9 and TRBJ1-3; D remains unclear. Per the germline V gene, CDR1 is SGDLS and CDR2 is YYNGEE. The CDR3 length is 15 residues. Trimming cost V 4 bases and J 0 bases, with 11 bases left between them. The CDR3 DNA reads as TGTGCCAGCAGCCCTAAGGTTCTCTCTGGAAACACCATATATTTT. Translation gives CASSPKVLSGNTIYF.

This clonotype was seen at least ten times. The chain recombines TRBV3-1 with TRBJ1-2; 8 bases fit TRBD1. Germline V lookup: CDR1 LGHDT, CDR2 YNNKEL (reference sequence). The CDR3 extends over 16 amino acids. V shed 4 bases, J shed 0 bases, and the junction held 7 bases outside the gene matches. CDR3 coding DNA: TGTGCCAGCAGCCCCCGGGACAGGATAGCTAACTATGGCTACACCTTC. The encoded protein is CASSPRDRIANYGYTF. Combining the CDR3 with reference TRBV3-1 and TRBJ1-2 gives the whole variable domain DTAVSQTPKYLVTQMGNDKSIKCEQNLGHDTMYWYKQDSKKFLKIMFSYNNKELIINETVPNRFSPKSPDKAHLNLHINSLELGDSAVYFCASSPRDRIANYGYTFGSGTRLTVV.

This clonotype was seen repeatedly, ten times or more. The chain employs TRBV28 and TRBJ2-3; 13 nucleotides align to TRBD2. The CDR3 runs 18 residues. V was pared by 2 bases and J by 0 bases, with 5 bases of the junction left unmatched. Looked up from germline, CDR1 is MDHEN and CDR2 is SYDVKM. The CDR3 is CASSLAGLAGESTDTQYF. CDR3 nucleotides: TGTGCCAGCAGTTTAGCCGGACTAGCGGGAGAGAGCACAGATACGCAGTATTTT.

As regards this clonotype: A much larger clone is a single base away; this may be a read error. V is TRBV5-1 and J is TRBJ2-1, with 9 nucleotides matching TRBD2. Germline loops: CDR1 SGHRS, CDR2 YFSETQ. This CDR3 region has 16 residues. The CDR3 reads CASSLLEAGGYNGQFF. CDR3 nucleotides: TGCGCCAGCAGCTTGCTCGAAGCGGGAGGTTACAATGGGCAGTTCTTC.

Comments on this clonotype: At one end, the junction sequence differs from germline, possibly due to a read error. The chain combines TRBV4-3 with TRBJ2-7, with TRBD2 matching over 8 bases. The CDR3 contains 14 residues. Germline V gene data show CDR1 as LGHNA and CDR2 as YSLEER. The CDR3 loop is CASRRGGGSSEQYF. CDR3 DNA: TGCGCCAGCCGAAGGGGCGGGGGGTCCTCCGAGCAGTACTTC.

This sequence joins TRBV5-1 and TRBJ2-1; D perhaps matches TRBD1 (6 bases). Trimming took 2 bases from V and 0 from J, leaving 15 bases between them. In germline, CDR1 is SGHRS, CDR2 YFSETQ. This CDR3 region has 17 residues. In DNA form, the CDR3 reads TGCGCCAGCAGCTTCCGGGACACCAAAAGCTCCTACAATGAGCAGTTCTTC. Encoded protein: CASSFRDTKSSYNEQFF.

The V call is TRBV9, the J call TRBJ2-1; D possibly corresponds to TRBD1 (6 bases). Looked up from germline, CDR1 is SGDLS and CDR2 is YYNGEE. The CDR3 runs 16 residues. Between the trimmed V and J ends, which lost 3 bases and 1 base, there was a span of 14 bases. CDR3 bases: TGTGCCAGCAGCGCCCTAACAGGGTCTTCCTACAATGAGCAGTTCTTC. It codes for CASSALTGSSYNEQFF.

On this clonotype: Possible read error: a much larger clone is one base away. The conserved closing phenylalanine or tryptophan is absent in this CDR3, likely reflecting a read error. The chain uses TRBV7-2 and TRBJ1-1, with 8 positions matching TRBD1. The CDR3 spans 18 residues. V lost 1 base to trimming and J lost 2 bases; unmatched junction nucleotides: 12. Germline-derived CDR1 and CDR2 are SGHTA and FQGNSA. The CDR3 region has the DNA TGTGCCAGCAGCTTAGTGTCGAACAGGGGGAAACCCAACACTGAAGCTTTCCTT. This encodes CASSLVSNRGKPNTEAFL.

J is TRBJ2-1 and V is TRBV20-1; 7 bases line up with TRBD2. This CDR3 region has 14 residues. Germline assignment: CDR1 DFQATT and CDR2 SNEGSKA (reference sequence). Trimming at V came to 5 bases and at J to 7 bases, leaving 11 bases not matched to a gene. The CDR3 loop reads CSALESGNGNEQFF. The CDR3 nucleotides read TGCAGTGCTCTAGAAAGCGGGAACGGAAATGAGCAGTTCTTC.

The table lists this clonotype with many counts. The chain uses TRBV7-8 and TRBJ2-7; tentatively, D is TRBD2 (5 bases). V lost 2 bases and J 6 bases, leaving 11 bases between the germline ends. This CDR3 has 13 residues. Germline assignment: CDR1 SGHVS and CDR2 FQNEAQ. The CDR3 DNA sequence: TGTGCCAGCAGCTTAAAGGCGGGCTCCGAGCAGTACTTC. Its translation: CASSLKAGSEQYF.